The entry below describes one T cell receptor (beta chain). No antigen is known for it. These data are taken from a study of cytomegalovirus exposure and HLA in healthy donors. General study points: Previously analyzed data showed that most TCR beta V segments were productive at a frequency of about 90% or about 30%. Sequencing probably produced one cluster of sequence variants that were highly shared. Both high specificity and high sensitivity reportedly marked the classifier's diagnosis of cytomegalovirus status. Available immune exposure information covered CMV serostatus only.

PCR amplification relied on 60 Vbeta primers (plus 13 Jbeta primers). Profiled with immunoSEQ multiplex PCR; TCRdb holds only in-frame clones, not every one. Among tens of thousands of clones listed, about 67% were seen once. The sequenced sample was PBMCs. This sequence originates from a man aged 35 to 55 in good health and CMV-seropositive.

CDR3 protein: CASSKFREEAFF. The CDR3 nucleotides read TGTGCCAGCAGCAAGTTCCGGGAAGAAGCTTTCTTT. J is TRBJ1-1 and V is TRBV7-8; D unclear. V gave up 5 bases and J gave up 8 bases, with 12 bases separating them. CDR3 size: 12 residues. From germline, CDR1 is SGHVS and CDR2 FQNEAQ.